This T cell receptor beta chain was identified during a study of T cell repertoires in cytomegalovirus infection. TCRdb re-derived calls from the reads in MiXCR, one entry per CDR3 protein. The sample carries around 81,000 distinct CDR3 sequences, around 40% recorded once. Details on this clonotype: Its specificity is not known.

The CDR3 totals 15 residues. The germline gives CDR1 SGHNT, CDR2 YYREEE (reference sequence). Trimming removed 2 bases from V and 1 base from J, with 13 bases in between. The receptor comes from a human donor in good health (CMV status not recorded). Some clones in this sample may be carry-over from other donors' samples. The specimen comprised CD8+ T cells from cultured PBMCs, sampled from culture after CMV antigen stimulation. This chain links TRBV5-4 with TRBJ2-7, with D possibly TRBD2 on 5 matching bases. The CDR3 bases are TGTGCCAGCAGCTTTGCAGGACTGCCATCCTACGAGCAGTACTTC. This codes for CASSFAGLPSYEQYF.